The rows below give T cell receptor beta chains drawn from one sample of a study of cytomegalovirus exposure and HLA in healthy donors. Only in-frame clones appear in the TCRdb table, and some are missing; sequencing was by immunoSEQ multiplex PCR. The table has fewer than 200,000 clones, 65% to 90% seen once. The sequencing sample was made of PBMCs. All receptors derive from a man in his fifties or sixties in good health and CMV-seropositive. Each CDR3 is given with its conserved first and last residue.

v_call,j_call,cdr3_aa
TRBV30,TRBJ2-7,CAWSVLERSSNEQYF
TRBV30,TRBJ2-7,CAYSSSWEQYF
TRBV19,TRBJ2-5,CASSITTIETQYF
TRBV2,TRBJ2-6,CASSEGLKAGANVLTF
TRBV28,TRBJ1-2,CASRDYGYTF
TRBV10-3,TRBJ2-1,CAISEAGTSYNEQFF
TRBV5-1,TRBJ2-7,CASRQRSGTETYEQYF
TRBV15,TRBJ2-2,CATSPGGGIATGELFF
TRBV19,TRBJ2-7,CATRQGFGEQYF
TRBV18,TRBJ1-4,CASLQQGSSEKLFF
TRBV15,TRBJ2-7,CATSRDQGTGAEQYF
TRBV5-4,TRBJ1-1,CASRRDRGEGTNTEAFF
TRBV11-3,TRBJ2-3,CASSLEFLGPDTQYF
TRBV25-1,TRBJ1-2,CASSEYIGGNYGYTF
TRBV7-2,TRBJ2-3,CASRGHPSTDTQYF
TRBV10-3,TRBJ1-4,CAISPQQGALEKLFF
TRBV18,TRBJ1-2,CASSPNRGPSYGYTF
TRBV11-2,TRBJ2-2,CASSFQRGSSGELFF
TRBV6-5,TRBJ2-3,CASSYRTSGSSDTQYF
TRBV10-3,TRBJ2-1,CATRDIHLNEQFF
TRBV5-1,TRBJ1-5,CASSLTGNQPQHF
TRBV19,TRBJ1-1,CASSSRQSMNTEAFF
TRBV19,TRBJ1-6,CASSMVGNSPLHF
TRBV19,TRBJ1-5,CASIQPRTGGNQPQHF
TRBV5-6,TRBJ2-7,CASSARTGGYEQYF
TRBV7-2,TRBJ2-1,CASSSHPGEWYEQFF
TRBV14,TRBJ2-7,CASSQGDSYEQYF
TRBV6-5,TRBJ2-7,CASSYSVTTPYEQYF
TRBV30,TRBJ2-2,CAWRISGGVGELFF
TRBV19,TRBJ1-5,CASHRTASNQPQHF
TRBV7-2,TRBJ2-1,CASSTLRANEQFF
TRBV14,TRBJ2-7,CASSQYLNPYEQYF
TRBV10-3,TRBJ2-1,CAISKGLAGNEQFF
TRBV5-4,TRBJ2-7,CASRSGPFYEQYF
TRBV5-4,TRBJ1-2,CASSLPGINNYGYTF
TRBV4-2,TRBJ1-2,CASSPGQGESYGYTF
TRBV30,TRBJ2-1,CAWNKAGGRNEQFF
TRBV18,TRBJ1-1,CASSPDRGPTEAFF
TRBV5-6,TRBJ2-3,CASSLWTGVPDTQYF
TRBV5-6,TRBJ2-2,CASSSLTSGGPLVTGELFF
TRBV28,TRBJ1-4,CASQPGTTNEKLFF
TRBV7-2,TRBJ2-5,CASSLQGLAGGEGETQYF
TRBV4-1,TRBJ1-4,CASSQEPVPANEKLFF
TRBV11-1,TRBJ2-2,CASSIYSLPGELFF
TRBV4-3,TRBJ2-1,CASSQERSLLGGNEQFF
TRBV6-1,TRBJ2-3,CASTGGTDTQYF
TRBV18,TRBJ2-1,CASSPSSGRNNNEQFF
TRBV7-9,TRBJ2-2,CASSLGLGRTNTGELFF
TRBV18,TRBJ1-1,CASSYREGTEAFF
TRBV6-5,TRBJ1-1,CASSRLNTEAFF
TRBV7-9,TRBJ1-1,CASSLLGQGRDTEAFF
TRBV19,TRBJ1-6,CASRGLNRENSPLHF
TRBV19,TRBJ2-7,CASSGRDISYEQYF
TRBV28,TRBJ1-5,CASRNRENQPQHF